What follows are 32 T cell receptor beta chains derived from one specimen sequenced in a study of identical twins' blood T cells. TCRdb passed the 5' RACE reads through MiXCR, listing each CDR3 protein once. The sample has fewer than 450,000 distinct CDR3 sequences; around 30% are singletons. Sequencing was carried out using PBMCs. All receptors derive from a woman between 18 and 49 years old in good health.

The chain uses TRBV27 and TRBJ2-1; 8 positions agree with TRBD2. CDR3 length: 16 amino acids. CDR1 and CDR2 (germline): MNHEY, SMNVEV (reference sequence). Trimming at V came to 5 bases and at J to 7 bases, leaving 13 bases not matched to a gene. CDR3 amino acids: CASSQGVAGGVNEQFF. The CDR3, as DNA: TGTGCCAGCAGTCAAGGGGTGGCGGGAGGAGTAAATGAGCAGTTCTTC.

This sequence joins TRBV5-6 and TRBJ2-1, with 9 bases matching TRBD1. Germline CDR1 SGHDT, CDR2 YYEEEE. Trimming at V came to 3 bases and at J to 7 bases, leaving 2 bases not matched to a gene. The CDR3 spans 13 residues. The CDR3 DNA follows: TGTGCCAGCAGCTGGACAGGGGCGAATGAGCAGTTCTTC. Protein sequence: CASSWTGANEQFF.

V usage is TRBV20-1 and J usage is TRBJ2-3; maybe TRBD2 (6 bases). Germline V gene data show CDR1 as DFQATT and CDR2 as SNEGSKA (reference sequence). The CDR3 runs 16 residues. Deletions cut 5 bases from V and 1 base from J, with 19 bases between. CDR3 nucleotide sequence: TGCAGTGCTGGGGATCCCTGGGGCGGGGGCACAGATACGCAGTATTTT. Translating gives CSAGDPWGGGTDTQYF.

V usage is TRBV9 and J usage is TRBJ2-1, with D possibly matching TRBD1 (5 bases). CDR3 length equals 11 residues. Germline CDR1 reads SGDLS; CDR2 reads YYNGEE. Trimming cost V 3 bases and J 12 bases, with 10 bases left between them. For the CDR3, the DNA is TGTGCCAGCAGCGACGGACATGGGCAGTTCTTC. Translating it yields CASSDGHGQFF.

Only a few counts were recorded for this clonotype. CDR3 bases: TGCAGTGCTAGGGGTCAGGGGGCTAACACTGAAGCTTTCTTT. Amino acids: CSARGQGANTEAFF. This chain uses TRBV20-1 with TRBJ1-1, with 8 positions matching TRBD1. CDR3 size: 14 residues. With 3 bases clipped from V and 2 bases from J, the junction kept 5 bases outside the gene matches. Germline V gene lookup returns CDR1 DFQATT and CDR2 SNEGSKA (reference sequence).

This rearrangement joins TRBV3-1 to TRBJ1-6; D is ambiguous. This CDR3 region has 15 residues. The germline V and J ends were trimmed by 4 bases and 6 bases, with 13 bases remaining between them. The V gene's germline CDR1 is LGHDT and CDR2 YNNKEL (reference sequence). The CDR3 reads CASSLGRVFNSPLHF. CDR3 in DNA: TGTGCCAGCAGCCTAGGGCGAGTCTTTAATTCACCCCTCCACTTT.

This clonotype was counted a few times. The CDR3 nucleotides are TGCAGTGCTAGAGATACCAGGGACGCTGGAAACACCATATATTTT. This encodes CSARDTRDAGNTIYF. The chain uses TRBV20-1 and TRBJ1-3; D might be TRBD1 (5 bases). CDR3 size: 15 residues. V lost 0 bases and J lost 2, with 11 bases in between. Germline-derived CDR1 and CDR2 are DFQATT and SNEGSKA (reference sequence).

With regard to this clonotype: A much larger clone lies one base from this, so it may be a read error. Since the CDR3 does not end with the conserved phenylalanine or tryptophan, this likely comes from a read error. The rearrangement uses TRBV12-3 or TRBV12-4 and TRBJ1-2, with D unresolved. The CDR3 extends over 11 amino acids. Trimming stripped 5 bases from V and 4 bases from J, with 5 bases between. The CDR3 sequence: CASSDLYGYTV. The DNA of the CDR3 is TGTGCCAGCAGTGACCTCTATGGCTACACCGTC.

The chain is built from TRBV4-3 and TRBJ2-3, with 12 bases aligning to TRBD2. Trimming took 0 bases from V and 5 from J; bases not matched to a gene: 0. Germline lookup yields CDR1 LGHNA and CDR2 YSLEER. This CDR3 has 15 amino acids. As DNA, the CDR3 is TGCGCCAGCAGCCAAGAACTAGCGGGAGGAGATACGCAGTATTTT. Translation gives CASSQELAGGDTQYF.

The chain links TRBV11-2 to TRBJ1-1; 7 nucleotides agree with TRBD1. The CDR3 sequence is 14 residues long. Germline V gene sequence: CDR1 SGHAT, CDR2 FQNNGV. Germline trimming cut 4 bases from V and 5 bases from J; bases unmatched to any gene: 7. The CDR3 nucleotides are TGTGCCAGCAGCTCCTTGACAGGGCGGACTGAAGCTTTCTTT. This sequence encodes CASSSLTGRTEAFF. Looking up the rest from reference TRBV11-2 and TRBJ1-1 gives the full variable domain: EAGVAQSPRYKIIEKRQSVAFWCNPISGHATLYWYQQILGQGPKLLIQFQNNGVVDDSQLPKDRFSAERLKGVDSTLKIQPAKLEDSAVYLCASSSLTGRTEAFFGQGTRLTVV.

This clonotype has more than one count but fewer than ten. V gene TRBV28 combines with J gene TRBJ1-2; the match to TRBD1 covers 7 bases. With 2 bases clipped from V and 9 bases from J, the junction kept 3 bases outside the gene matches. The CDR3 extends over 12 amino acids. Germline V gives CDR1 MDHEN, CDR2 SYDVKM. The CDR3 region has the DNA TGTGCCAGCAGTTTAGGGACAGAGAGCTACACCTTC. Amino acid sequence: CASSLGTESYTF.

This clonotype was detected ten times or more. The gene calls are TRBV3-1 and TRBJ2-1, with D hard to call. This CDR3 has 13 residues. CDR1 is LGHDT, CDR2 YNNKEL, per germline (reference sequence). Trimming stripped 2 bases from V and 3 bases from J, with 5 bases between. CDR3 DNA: TGTGCCAGCAGCCAAACAATCTACAATGAGCAGTTCTTC. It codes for CASSQTIYNEQFF.

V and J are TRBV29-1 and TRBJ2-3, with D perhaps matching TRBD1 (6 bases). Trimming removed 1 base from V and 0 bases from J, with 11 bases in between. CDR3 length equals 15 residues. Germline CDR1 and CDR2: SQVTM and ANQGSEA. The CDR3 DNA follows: TGCAGCGTTGAAGGGGGGCCCGAAAGCACAGATACGCAGTATTTT. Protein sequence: CSVEGGPESTDTQYF.

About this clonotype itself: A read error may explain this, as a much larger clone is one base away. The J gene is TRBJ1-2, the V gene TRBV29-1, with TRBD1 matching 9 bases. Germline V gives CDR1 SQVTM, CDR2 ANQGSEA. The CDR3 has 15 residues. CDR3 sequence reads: CSVTGGLRTNYGHTF. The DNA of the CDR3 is TGCAGCGTTACAGGGGGCTTGCGGACTAACTATGGCCACACCTTC.

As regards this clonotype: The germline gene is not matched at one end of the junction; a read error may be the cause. As DNA, the CDR3 is TGTGCCAGCAGCCTAAGGACAGGTGCGAACTTT. Protein: CASSLRTGANF. The rearrangement joins TRBV6-2 or TRBV6-3 to TRBJ1-6, with TRBD1 matching 7 bases. The CDR3 has 11 residues. From germline, CDR1 is MNHEY and CDR2 SVGEGT.

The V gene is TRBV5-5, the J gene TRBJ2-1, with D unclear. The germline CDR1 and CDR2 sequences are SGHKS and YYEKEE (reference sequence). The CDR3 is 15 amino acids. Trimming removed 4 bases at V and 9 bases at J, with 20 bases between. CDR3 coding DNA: TGTGCCAGCAGCACCAAATATCAGATGGTGGGTGAGCAGTTCTTC. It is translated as CASSTKYQMVGEQFF.

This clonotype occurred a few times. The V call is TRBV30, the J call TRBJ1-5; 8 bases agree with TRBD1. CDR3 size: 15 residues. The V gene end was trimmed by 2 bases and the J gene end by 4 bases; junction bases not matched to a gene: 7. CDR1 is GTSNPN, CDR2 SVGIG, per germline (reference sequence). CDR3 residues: CAWSPLRGRNQPQHF. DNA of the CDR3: TGTGCCTGGAGTCCACTCAGGGGGCGAAATCAGCCCCAGCATTTT. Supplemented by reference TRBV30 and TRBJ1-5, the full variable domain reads SQTIHQWPATLVQPVGSPLSLECTVEGTSNPNLYWYRQAAGRGLQLLFYSVGIGQISSEVPQNLSASRPQDRQFILSSKKLLLSDSGFYLCAWSPLRGRNQPQHFGDGTRLSIL.

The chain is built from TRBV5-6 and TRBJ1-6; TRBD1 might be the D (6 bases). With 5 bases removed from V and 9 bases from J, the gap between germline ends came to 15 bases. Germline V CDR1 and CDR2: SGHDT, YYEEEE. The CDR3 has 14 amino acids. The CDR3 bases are TGTGCCAGCAGAGCAGGGGCTTTGGGTTCACCCCTCCACTTT. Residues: CASRAGALGSPLHF.

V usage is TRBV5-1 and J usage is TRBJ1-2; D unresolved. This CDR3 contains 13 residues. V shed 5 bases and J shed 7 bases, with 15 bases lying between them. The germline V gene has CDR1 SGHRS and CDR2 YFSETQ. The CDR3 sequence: CASSRTEGGGYTF. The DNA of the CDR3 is TGCGCCAGCAGTCGGACGGAGGGAGGTGGCTACACCTTC.

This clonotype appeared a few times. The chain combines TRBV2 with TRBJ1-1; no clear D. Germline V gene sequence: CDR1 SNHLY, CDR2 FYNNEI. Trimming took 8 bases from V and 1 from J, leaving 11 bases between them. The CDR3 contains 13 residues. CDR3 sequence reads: CASGPEKNTEAFF. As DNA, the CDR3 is TGTGCCAGCGGTCCCGAAAAGAACACTGAAGCTTTCTTT.

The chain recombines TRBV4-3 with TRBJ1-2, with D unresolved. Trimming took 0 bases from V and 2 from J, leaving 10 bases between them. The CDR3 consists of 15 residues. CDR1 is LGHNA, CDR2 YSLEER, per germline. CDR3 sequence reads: CASSQDPRTNYGYTF. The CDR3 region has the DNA TGCGCCAGCAGCCAAGATCCCCGCACCAACTATGGCTACACCTTC.

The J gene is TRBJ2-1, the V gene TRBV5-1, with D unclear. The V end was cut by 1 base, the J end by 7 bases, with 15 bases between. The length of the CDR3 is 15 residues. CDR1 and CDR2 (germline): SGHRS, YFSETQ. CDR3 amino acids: CASSLTHGKRNEQFF. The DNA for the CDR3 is TGCGCCAGCAGCTTGACCCATGGGAAGAGGAATGAGCAGTTCTTC.

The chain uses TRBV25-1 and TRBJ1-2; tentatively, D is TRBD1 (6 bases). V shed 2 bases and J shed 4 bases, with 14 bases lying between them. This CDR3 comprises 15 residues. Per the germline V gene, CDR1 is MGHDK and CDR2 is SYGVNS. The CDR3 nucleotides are TGTGCCAGCAGTGAAGAGGCAGGGGAATTCTATGGCTACACCTTC. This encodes CASSEEAGEFYGYTF.

CDR3 coding DNA: TGTGCCAGCAGCAACGGCGGGATCGGAAACACCATATATTTT. It specifies CASSNGGIGNTIYF. The J gene is TRBJ1-3, the V gene TRBV7-8; D not resolved. Trimming pared 5 bases from V and 4 bases from J, leaving 12 bases between. The CDR3 runs to 14 residues. The germline CDR1 and CDR2 sequences are SGHVS and FQNEAQ.

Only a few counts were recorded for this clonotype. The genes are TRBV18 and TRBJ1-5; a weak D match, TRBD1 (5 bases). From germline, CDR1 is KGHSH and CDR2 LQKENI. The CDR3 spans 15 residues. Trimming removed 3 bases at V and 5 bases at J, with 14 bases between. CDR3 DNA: TGTGCCAGCTCACCCCCGAACAGGAGAGATCAGCCCCAGCATTTT. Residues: CASSPPNRRDQPQHF.

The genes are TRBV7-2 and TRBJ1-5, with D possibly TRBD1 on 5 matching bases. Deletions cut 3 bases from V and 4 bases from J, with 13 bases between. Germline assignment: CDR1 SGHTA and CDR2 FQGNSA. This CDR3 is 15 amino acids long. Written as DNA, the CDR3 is TGTGCCAGCAGCTTTTTCGGGGCCCCGAATCAGCCCCAGCATTTT. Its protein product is CASSFFGAPNQPQHF.

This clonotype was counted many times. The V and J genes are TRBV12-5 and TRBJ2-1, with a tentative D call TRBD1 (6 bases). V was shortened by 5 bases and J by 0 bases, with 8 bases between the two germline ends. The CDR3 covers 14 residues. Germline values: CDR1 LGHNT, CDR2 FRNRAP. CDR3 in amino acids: CASGVDSSYNEQFF. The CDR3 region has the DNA TGTGCTAGTGGTGTGGACAGCTCCTACAATGAGCAGTTCTTC.

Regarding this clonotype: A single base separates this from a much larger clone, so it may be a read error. CDR3: CGSSRLLNTGELFF. Written as DNA, the CDR3 is TGTGGCAGCAGCCGACTATTGAACACCGGGGAGCTGTTTTTT. The chain uses TRBV5-5 and TRBJ2-2; a weak D match, TRBD2 (5 bases). This CDR3 has 14 amino acids. In germline, CDR1 is SGHKS, CDR2 YYEKEE (reference sequence).

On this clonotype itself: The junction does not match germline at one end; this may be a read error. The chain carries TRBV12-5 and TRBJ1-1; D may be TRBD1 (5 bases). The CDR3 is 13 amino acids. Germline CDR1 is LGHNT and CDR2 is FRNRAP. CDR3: CASGLGWGTEAFF. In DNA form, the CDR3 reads TGTGCCAGTGGTTTGGGATGGGGGACTGAAGCTTTCTTT.

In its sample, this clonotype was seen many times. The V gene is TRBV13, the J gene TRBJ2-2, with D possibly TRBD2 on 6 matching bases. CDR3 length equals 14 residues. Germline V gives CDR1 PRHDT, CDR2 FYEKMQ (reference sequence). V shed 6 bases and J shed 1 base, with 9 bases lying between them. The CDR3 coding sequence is TGTGCCAGCAGTTTGGGGGGGAACACCGGGGAGCTGTTTTTT. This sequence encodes CASSLGGNTGELFF.

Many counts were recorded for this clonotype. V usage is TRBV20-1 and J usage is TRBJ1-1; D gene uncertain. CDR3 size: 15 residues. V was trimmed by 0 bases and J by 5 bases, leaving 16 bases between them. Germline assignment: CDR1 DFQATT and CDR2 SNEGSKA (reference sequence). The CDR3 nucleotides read TGCAGTGCTAGAGATTTATGGAGGGATGGGACTGAAGCTTTCTTT. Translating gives CSARDLWRDGTEAFF.

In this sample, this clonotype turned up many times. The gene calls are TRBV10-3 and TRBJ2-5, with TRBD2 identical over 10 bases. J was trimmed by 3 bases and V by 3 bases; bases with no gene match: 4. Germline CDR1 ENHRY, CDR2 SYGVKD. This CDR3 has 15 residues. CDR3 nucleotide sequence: TGTGCCATCAGTGACTGGACTAGCGGAAAAGAGACCCAGTACTTC. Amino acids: CAISDWTSGKETQYF.